This TCR beta chain was sequenced during a study of neurological immune-mediated disorders. It was by 5'RACE with 10-nucleotide random UMIs that the cDNA was made. MiXCR was run by TCRdb on the 5' RACE reads, yielding one entry per CDR3 protein. The sample records more than 75,000 distinct CDR3 sequences, about a tenth being singletons. The study, taken as a whole, reports: TCR clonal expansion peaked in HTLV-1-associated myelopathy patients and was lowest in multiple sclerosis patients.

The table lists this clonotype with many counts. The antigen is not known. Germline assignment: CDR1 DFQATT and CDR2 SNEGSKA (reference sequence). The CDR3 is 13 amino acids. The V segment lost 0 bases and the J segment 3 bases; nucleotides outside the gene matches: 1. It was from 2 million PBMCs stored at -80 C that the unsorted libraries were obtained. The rearrangement joins TRBV20-1 to TRBJ2-5, with 7 bases lining up with TRBD2. Input material: PBMCs. The TCR sequence derives from a man aged 40-50 years in good health. The CDR3 sequence is CSARDREEETQYF. CDR3 bases: TGCAGTGCTAGAGATCGGGAGGAAGAGACCCAGTACTTC.